This T cell receptor beta chain was obtained from a study of cytomegalovirus exposure and HLA in healthy donors listed by TCRdb under 2017. For the wider study: In an earlier analysis of some 610 of the donors, about 260 Gb of sequence data and 117 million unique TCR beta sequences from 180 million or so T cells were reported. An early release covering roughly 600 HLA-typed donors comprised 250 to 350 gigabases of sequencing data and approximately 80 million unique TCR sequences. Of the 350 to 400 genotyped donors, around 81% fell in the genetic ancestry cluster associated with self-reported Caucasian donors. The study aimed to test whether signatures of past pathogen exposure could be identified by cataloging public T cell receptors. Using immunosequencing, the study profiled T cell repertoires from about 620 subjects and related those repertoires to cytomegalovirus serostatus. A separate validation cohort of roughly 110 different subjects was used in addition to the approximately 610-subject first cohort. The study combined high-throughput TCR immunosequencing, statistical association of individual TCRs with disease status, and machine learning to predict cytomegalovirus infection status. A later analysis re-analyzed previously published TCR beta repertoires from 500 to 700 donors and added high-resolution HLA genotyping to study TCR occurrence patterns. Rather than drawing on any new phenotypic data, the later analysis identified candidate immune exposures from TCR beta sequences and the way those sequences occurred across donors. An earlier analysis of roughly 580 of the donors used high-throughput TCR beta sequencing to judge whether each TCR beta V gene segment behaved as functional or pseudogenic. Donor age, sex, ethnicity and CMV serostatus were collected together with the repertoire data. Genome-wide SNP genotypes for about 60% of the roughly 670 donors were used in a later genetic analysis, which treated that subset as a discovery cohort. All discovery cohort repertoires had been generated on a single sequencing platform. Class I and class II HLA loci were covered by the typing at four-digit resolution. Typing coverage differed by locus: A, B, C, DRB1 and DQB1 were typed in roughly 620-640 donors, DQA1 in about 510, DPA1 in around 600, and DPB1 in around 490. About five DR-DQ haplotypes were treated as single units for association and clustering because of strong linkage in the cohort. Among 398 genotyped donors of the cohort, an average of about 240,000 unique TCR beta nucleotide sequences were sequenced per donor, about a sixth of them non-productive.

As for this clone: Its target antigen remains unknown. No much larger clone exists at a distance of one base, and base qualities are not known.

In total, 630 or so healthy bone marrow donors made up the cohort. At the time of sampling, every cohort member was nominally healthy, though immune exposures that went unrecorded were likely present. The donor tested CMV seronegative and was one of the 352 seronegative cohort members. A peripheral blood sample was provided by each donor, and peripheral blood mononuclear cells were used for TCR beta sequencing. The Qiagen DNeasy Blood Extraction Kit was used to extract genomic DNA from the blood cell samples. The germline V gene provides CDR1 MNHNS and CDR2 SASEGT. V ends up 2 bases short and J 0 bases short, with an unmatched junction base count of 7. From its cysteine to its phenylalanine, the CDR3 spans 17 amino acids. The DNA shown is the 51-base CDR3, in frame from base 1. The library was prepared using the immunoSEQ multiplex PCR assay. A mixture of 60 forward primers for TCR Vbeta segments and 13 reverse primers for TCR Jbeta segments was used in the multiplex PCR. The CDR3 region of rearranged TCR beta genes was amplified from genomic DNA by a multiplex PCR assay. On the Illumina HiSeq System, the amplified TCR beta libraries were sequenced as 87-base-pair reads. The original pipeline was this. Across the 600 to 700 repertoires, a later analysis counted some 80 million unique TCR beta chains, around 11 million of which were shared by at least two donors. A nearest-neighbor algorithm error-corrected the raw reads and collapsed the reads into unique sequences, merging closely related sequences to remove PCR and sequencing errors. V, D and J gene segments were assigned by aligning CDR3 sequences to IMGT reference sequences. For a sequence to be retained, at least a six-nucleotide match to both a V gene segment and a J gene segment was required. Rearrangements were called productive when the CDR3 lacked stop codons and stayed in frame with V and J; all others were non-productive. Following IMGT convention, CDR3 was defined as the stretch from the second conserved V-encoded cysteine to the conserved J-encoded phenylalanine. The earlier analysis of about 500 of the donors excluded sequences that lacked an unambiguous match to a single V gene segment. In an earlier analysis of some 590 of the donors, V segments were called functional above 56.7% productive rearrangements and were called segregating when the between-donor standard deviation exceeded 5%. A statistical classification framework was built to diagnose cytomegalovirus status from the catalog of TCR beta chain sequences. V and J gene assignment, in a later analysis, came from comparing TCR nucleotide sequences with IMGT/GENE-DB human TR gene sequences. A later analysis assigned CDR3 sequences and most-parsimonious VDJ recombination scenarios with the TCRdist pipeline. In a later analysis, each TCR beta chain was defined by its CDR3 amino acid sequence together with its V-gene family, and reads lacking a unique V-gene family were excluded. As a way to deal with suspected cross-contamination and a sequencing artifact, a later analysis dropped 450 to 600 nucleotide sequences that were highly shared and had low generation probability. A later analysis calculated a clonal expansion index for each public chain from normalized within-repertoire ranks of inferred template counts. Generation probabilities in a later analysis came from a VDJ recombination model fitted to out-of-frame rearrangements, and those results were checked against IGoR. In a later analysis, TCR-TCR, TCR-HLA and TCR-CMV co-occurrence was scored with hypergeometric tests, and a repertoire-size bias correction was applied to TCR pairs. False discovery rates were estimated in a later analysis by permuting HLA or CMV assignments 20 times. In a later analysis, co-occurring TCRs were grouped with DBSCAN, and TCRdist sequence similarity was added when clustering was performed within HLA-allele-positive subsets. Repertoires with fewer than 30,000 or more than 120,000 public chains were left out of co-occurrence clustering, as were a few repertoires with anomalous nucleotide sharing. This is the immuneACCESS table as TCRdb keeps it, with only in-frame sequences that have V and J called. A part of the clones is gone; compared with another copy, unresolved V genes explain less than half, and the rest is unexplained. That table gives V, J and clone size, and the DNA gave D and trimming. Across this sample there are around 220,000 clones, with 75% to 85% seen only once. Of the sample, over 1.1% falls within the top ten clones.

General study outcomes and caveats: A few of the identified cytomegalovirus-associated TCR beta chains were confirmed in vitro to be specific for cytomegalovirus antigens. A later genetic analysis associated a missense DCLRE1C variant with V-gene and J-gene trimming of TCR beta chains, and an independent cohort replicated the association. In the study, 164 TCR beta chains were listed as associated with cytomegalovirus. The authors suggested that the approach could potentially be extended to other disease states and immunological phenotypes. A cluster of highly shared sequence variants was judged likely to be a technical artifact of the sequencing pipeline. In a later analysis, HLA-associated TCR beta chains showed more clonal expansion and lower generation probabilities than non-associated chains that were equally common. For the cohort, immune exposure information was limited to CMV serostatus. Because counts were too low, roughly 18 rarely observed V segments, including chromosome 9 orphons, were left out of the earlier analysis of 587 of the donors. In both the original and validation cohorts, the classifier was reported to diagnose cytomegalovirus status with high specificity and sensitivity. In a later analysis, 16,951 TCR beta sequences were associated with specific HLA alleles at a false discovery rate of 0.05. Assigning TCR associations to individual alleles was difficult when HLA alleles, especially DR and DQ, strongly co-occurred. Because some donors lacked HLA typing at each locus, the association tests relied only on the typed subset. According to a later analysis, TCR association rates differed among HLA loci, with DRB1 alleles showing the most associated TCRs and HLA-C alleles showing the fewest. Presence/absence analyses assumed roughly uniform sequencing depth across donors, an assumption that may not hold. While some public TCRs were present in many individuals, most TCR sequences turned up only very rarely across donors. A later analysis found that most CMV-associated TCR beta chains appeared HLA-restricted, with HLA associations seemingly driven largely by CMV exposure. A further reported finding was that TCR beta sequences accurately predicted the HLA-A and HLA-B alleles for most subjects in the first cohort. Linkage disequilibrium might explain the correlated functional status among segregating V segments, but an unknown experimental factor could not be excluded. In an earlier analysis of more than 450 of the donors, most TCR beta V segments were observed in productive rearrangements about 87% or about 30% of the time, broadly matching IMGT annotations. The cohort was sequenced for TCR beta chains only, and without alpha or paired-chain data the features that could be detected were limited. In a later analysis, several top co-occurrence clusters were reported to appear linked to parvovirus B19, influenza, CMV and Epstein-Barr virus. Because the 87-base-pair reads could not distinguish some IMGT-functional V segments, including TRBV6-2 and TRBV6-3, those segments were excluded. According to a later genetic analysis, donors in an Asian-associated ancestry cluster had fewer N-insertions in productive TCRs than the approximately 710-donor mean.

The chain joins TRBV6-1 to TRBJ2-3, with 8 bases matching TRBD2. This receptor was taken from a girl under 18 in good health and CMV-seronegative. Sequenced input: PBMCs. The DNA sequence is TGTGCCAGCAGTGAACGGGTAGCGGGGCATAGCACAGATACGCAGTATTTT. This translates into CASSERVAGHSTDTQYF.